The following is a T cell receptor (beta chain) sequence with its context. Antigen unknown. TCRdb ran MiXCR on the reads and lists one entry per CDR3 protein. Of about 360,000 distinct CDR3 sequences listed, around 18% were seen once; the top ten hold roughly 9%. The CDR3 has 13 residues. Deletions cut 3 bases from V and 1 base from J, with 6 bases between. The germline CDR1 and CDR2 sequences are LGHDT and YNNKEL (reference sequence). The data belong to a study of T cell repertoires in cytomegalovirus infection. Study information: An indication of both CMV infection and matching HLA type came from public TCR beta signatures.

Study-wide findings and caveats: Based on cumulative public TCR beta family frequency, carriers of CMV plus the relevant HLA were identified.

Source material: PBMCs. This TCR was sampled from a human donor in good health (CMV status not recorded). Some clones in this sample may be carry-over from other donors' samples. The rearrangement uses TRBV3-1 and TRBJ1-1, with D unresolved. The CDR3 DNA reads TGTGCCAGCAGCCAGATCGGGAACACTGAAGCTTTCTTT. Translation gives CASSQIGNTEAFF.